Sequencing of this T cell receptor beta chain was carried out in a study of blood T cells in healthy people across ages. The CDR3 runs 14 residues. The germline V gene has CDR1 DFQATT and CDR2 SNEGSKA (reference sequence). The V and J ends lost 6 bases and 0 bases respectively, with 12 bases between them. Through a sample-barcoded 5' primer and a J-beta primer mix, a second PCR was run for roughly 7 to 12 cycles. TCRdb itself ran the 5' RACE reads through MiXCR, one entry per CDR3 protein. The sample shows hundreds of thousands of distinct CDR3 sequences, roughly 48% of them seen only once. The chain uses TRBV20-1 and TRBJ1-5, with a tentative D call TRBD1 (5 bases). Sequences were obtained from blood. This receptor was taken from a man under 40 in good health. The CDR3 DNA reads TGCAGTGCGCGGGACCTATATAGCAATCAGCCCCAGCATTTT. Its translation: CSARDLYSNQPQHF.